These 18 T cell receptor beta chains were all obtained from the same sample, sequenced in a study of blood T cell repertoires in COVID-19. Sequencing used immunoSEQ multiplex PCR; TCRdb keeps in-frame clones, though not all of them. The data contain around 300,000 clones, about 87% of them singletons. Specimen: peripheral blood. These receptors were obtained from a woman in her forties with acute or convalescent COVID-19.

This chain links TRBV11-3 with TRBJ1-2, with no clear D. V lost 4 bases, J lost 4 bases, and 22 bases lay in between. Germline values: CDR1 SGHNT, CDR2 YENEEA. The CDR3 is 17 residues long. CDR3 DNA sequence: TGTGCCAGCAGCTCCGCAAAACCGGACTACTTGGGCTATGGCTACACCTTC. Translated, it gives CASSSAKPDYLGYGYTF.

The chain employs TRBV7-3 and TRBJ2-3; TRBD2 is a possible D gene (7 bases). CDR3 length: 15 residues. V lost 4 bases and J 1 base, leaving 12 bases between the germline ends. Germline-derived CDR1 and CDR2 are SGHTA and FQGTGA. The CDR3 bases are TGTGCCAGCAGCTCCTCGGGGGGCGGCACAGATACGCAGTATTTT. This sequence encodes CASSSSGGGTDTQYF. The full variable domain, its missing parts supplied by reference TRBV7-3 and TRBJ2-3, is GAGVSQTPSNKVTEKGKYVELRCDPISGHTALYWYRQSLGQGPEFLIYFQGTGAADDSGLPNDRFFAVRPEGSVSTLKIQRTERGDSAVYLCASSSSGGGTDTQYFGPGTRLTVL.

The chain couples TRBV25-1 to TRBJ2-1; the D gene is possibly TRBD1 (8 bases). Germline CDR1 MGHDK, CDR2 SYGVNS. Trimming took 5 bases from V and 10 from J, leaving 30 bases between them. This CDR3 spans 18 amino acids. CDR3 protein: CASSNTGGDGQRQGEQFF. The CDR3 DNA is TGTGCCAGCAGTAACACAGGGGGGGATGGACAGAGGCAGGGCGAGCAGTTCTTC.

About this clone itself: Other DNA sequences in this specimen translate into the identical CDR3. The J gene is TRBJ1-1, the V gene TRBV20-1, with TRBD1 matching over 8 bases. The CDR3 spans 13 residues. Germline V gene data show CDR1 as DFQATT and CDR2 as SNEGSKA (reference sequence). Here the CDR3 reads CSASGTGNTEAFF. The CDR3 coding sequence is TGCAGCGCCAGTGGGACAGGGAACACTGAAGCTTTCTTT.

The J gene is TRBJ1-3, the V gene TRBV19; D is uncertain. Germline values: CDR1 LNHDA, CDR2 SQIVND (reference sequence). V lost 0 bases and J 7 bases, leaving 7 bases between the germline ends. This CDR3 is 13 amino acids long. CDR3 residues: CASSIDPRNTIYF. CDR3 nucleotides: TGTGCCAGTAGTATAGATCCGCGGAACACCATATATTTT. The variable domain in full, with the rest retrieved from reference TRBV19 and TRBJ1-3, is DGGITQSPKYLFRKEGQNVTLSCEQNLNHDAMYWYRQDPGQGLRLIYYSQIVNDFQKGDIAEGYSVSREKKESFPLTVTSAQKNPTAFYLCASSIDPRNTIYFGEGSWLTVV.

The chain couples TRBV6-5 to TRBJ1-3, with D unresolved. Trimming removed 7 bases from V and 0 bases from J, with 13 bases in between. The CDR3 covers 15 residues. CDR1 MNHEY and CDR2 SVGAGI come from the germline V gene. The CDR3 DNA sequence: TGTGCCAGCACCGAGGTTCGACTCTCTGGAAACACCATATATTTT. It is translated as CASTEVRLSGNTIYF.

This clone was picked up one time. The chain employs TRBV5-1 and TRBJ1-2; D gene uncertain. The CDR3 consists of 13 residues. The V end lost 4 bases, the J end lost 2 bases, and 9 bases lay between the germline ends. Germline CDR1 and CDR2: SGHRS and YFSETQ. The CDR3 protein is CASSPGGNYGYTF. CDR3 nucleotides: TGCGCCAGCAGCCCGGGAGGGAACTATGGCTACACCTTC.

V and J are TRBV9 and TRBJ1-3; 7 positions match TRBD1. Germline trimming cut 3 bases from V and 7 bases from J; bases unmatched to any gene: 13. The V gene's germline CDR1 is SGDLS and CDR2 YYNGEE. The CDR3 is 16 residues long. The CDR3 region has the DNA TGTGCCAGCAGCGGACCGACAGGGCGACTTTCTAACACCATATATTTT. Translated: CASSGPTGRLSNTIYF.

The chain carries TRBV6-2 or TRBV6-3 and TRBJ2-1; 9 bases agree with TRBD1. CDR1 and CDR2 (germline): MNHEY, SVGEGT. The CDR3 sequence is 15 residues long. V dropped 4 bases and J dropped 8; count of bases not matched to a gene: 9. CDR3 sequence: CASSSLLQGAYEQFF. In DNA form, the CDR3 reads TGTGCCAGCAGTTCCCTCCTACAGGGGGCCTATGAGCAGTTCTTC.

The count of this clone is one. CDR3 residues: CASSERQGVWNTEAFF. In DNA, the CDR3 is TGTGCCAGCAGCGAAAGACAGGGGGTTTGGAACACTGAAGCTTTCTTT. The chain is built from TRBV9 and TRBJ1-1; 9 bases line up with TRBD1. The V gene end was trimmed by 3 bases and the J gene end by 1 base; junction bases not matched to a gene: 7. The CDR3 covers 16 residues. The germline CDR1 and CDR2 sequences are SGDLS and YYNGEE.

This chain's CDR3 is CASSYQARSTDTQYF. The CDR3 DNA is TGTGCCAGCAGTTACCAAGCGAGGAGCACAGATACGCAGTATTTT. The chain is built from TRBV6-5 and TRBJ2-3; no definite D call. Trimming shortened V by 2 bases and J by 0 bases, and 9 bases separated the two germline ends. The germline V gene has CDR1 MNHEY and CDR2 SVGAGI. The CDR3 contains 15 residues.

The rearrangement uses TRBV29-1 and TRBJ1-1, with 7 bases matching TRBD1. Germline V gene sequence: CDR1 SQVTM, CDR2 ANQGSEA. CDR3 length: 12 residues. V was clipped by 6 bases and J by 5 bases; unmatched bases: 6. The DNA of the CDR3 is TGCAGCGTCGACAGGGCTTGGACTGAAGCTTTCTTT. Protein sequence: CSVDRAWTEAFF. Supplemented by reference TRBV29-1 and TRBJ1-1, the full variable domain reads SAVISQKPSRDICQRGTSLTIQCQVDSQVTMMFWYRQQPGQSLTLIATANQGSEATYESGFVIDKFPISRPNLTFSTLTVSNMSPEDSSIYLCSVDRAWTEAFFGQGTRLTVV.

The V gene is TRBV4-1, the J gene TRBJ2-1; no firm D call. Germline V gives CDR1 MGHRA, CDR2 YSYEKL. CDR3 length: 14 residues. With 2 bases removed from V and 8 bases from J, the gap between germline ends came to 13 bases. DNA for the CDR3: TGCGCCAGCAGCCAATCCCCAACTCCCTATGAGCAGTTCTTC. Residues: CASSQSPTPYEQFF.

There are a few counts of this clone. The J gene is TRBJ1-5, the V gene TRBV24-1; tentatively, D is TRBD1 (5 bases). Trimming took 2 bases from V and 3 from J, leaving 7 bases between them. CDR1 is KGHDR, CDR2 SFDVKD, per germline. CDR3 length: 14 amino acids. CDR3 protein: CATSDWGDNQPQHF. The CDR3 DNA reads as TGTGCCACCAGTGATTGGGGGGACAATCAGCCCCAGCATTTT.

This chain joins TRBV5-1 and TRBJ1-2; 8 bases are a match to TRBD1. J was trimmed by 0 bases and V by 3 bases; bases with no gene match: 10. Germline V gene data show CDR1 as SGHRS and CDR2 as YFSETQ. The CDR3 consists of 17 residues. CDR3 amino acids: CASSWTGRQGPNYGYTF. CDR3 DNA sequence: TGCGCCAGCAGCTGGACAGGTAGACAGGGGCCTAACTATGGCTACACCTTC.

V gene TRBV7-2 combines with J gene TRBJ1-4, with D possibly being TRBD1 (5 bases). This CDR3 is 17 amino acids long. The V and J ends lost 1 base and 5 bases respectively, with 17 bases between them. Germline values: CDR1 SGHTA, CDR2 FQGNSA. In nucleotides, the CDR3 is TGTGCCAGCAGCTTAGAGGGCAAGGGGATTGGGAATGAAAAACTGTTTTTT. As protein: CASSLEGKGIGNEKLFF.

This rearrangement joins TRBV24-1 to TRBJ2-3, with TRBD2 as a possible D gene (7 bases). The length of the CDR3 is 18 residues. Germline lookup yields CDR1 KGHDR and CDR2 SFDVKD. Trimming shortened V by 6 bases and J by 6 bases, and 27 bases separated the two germline ends. CDR3 sequence reads: CATSLVHRGTWGGDTQYF. The CDR3 DNA sequence: TGTGCCACCAGTCTCGTACACCGCGGGACATGGGGGGGGGATACGCAGTATTTT.

The chain combines TRBV11-3 with TRBJ2-5; 7 nucleotides agree with TRBD1. The germline V gene encodes CDR1 SGHNT and CDR2 YENEEA. The CDR3 is made up of 16 amino acids. The V gene end was trimmed by 5 bases and the J gene end by 1 base; junction bases not matched to a gene: 10. CDR3 region: CASSPPRTGPQETQYF. CDR3 coding DNA: TGTGCCAGCAGCCCACCGAGGACAGGACCCCAAGAGACCCAGTACTTC.